These 17 T cell receptor beta chains share one sample of origin, sequenced in a study of blood T cells in healthy people across ages. A second about 7 to 11 cycle PCR used barcoded and J-beta primers. TCRdb reprocessed the 5' RACE reads via MiXCR and lists one record per CDR3 protein. The profile shows 380,000 or so distinct CDR3 sequences, approximately 52% of them singletons. The sequenced material came from blood. The receptors shown here come from a man in his sixties in good health.

The V and J genes are TRBV6-6 and TRBJ2-5; D unresolved. The CDR3 has 13 residues. The V and J ends lost 7 bases and 2 bases respectively, with 11 bases between them. CDR1 MNHNY and CDR2 SVGAGI come from the germline V gene (reference sequence). DNA of the CDR3: TGTGCCAGCACTCACGTGGGGCAAGAGACCCAGTACTTC. It yields the protein CASTHVGQETQYF.

V is TRBV28 and J is TRBJ2-6, with D perhaps given as TRBD1 or TRBD2 (6 bases each). The CDR3 spans 16 residues. V was shortened by 2 bases and J by 5 bases, with 13 bases between the two germline ends. Germline loops: CDR1 MDHEN, CDR2 SYDVKM. CDR3 sequence: CASSLKGRGRANVLTF. The CDR3 DNA reads as TGTGCCAGCAGTTTAAAGGGCCGGGGGCGGGCCAACGTCCTGACTTTC.

This chain joins TRBV5-1 and TRBJ2-3, with 9 positions matching TRBD2. Trimming at V came to 7 bases and at J to 5 bases, leaving 8 bases not matched to a gene. The V gene's germline CDR1 is SGHRS and CDR2 YFSETQ. The CDR3 has 14 residues. CDR3 amino acids: CASASGGRGDTQYF. CDR3 DNA: TGCGCCAGCGCAAGCGGGGGGCGGGGAGATACGCAGTATTTT.

The rearrangement uses TRBV11-2 and TRBJ2-4; TRBD2 matches 13 bases. Germline lookup yields CDR1 SGHAT and CDR2 FQNNGV. The CDR3 is made up of 19 amino acids. V was clipped by 0 bases and J by 1 base; unmatched bases: 6. CDR3 amino acids: CASSLDLLAGGQAKNIQYF. The CDR3 DNA reads as TGTGCCAGCAGCTTAGATCTACTAGCGGGGGGGCAGGCCAAAAACATTCAGTACTTC.

In its sample, this clonotype was seen a few times. An end of the junction does not agree with germline; a read error may underlie this. The gene calls are TRBV28 and TRBJ2-3, with D unresolved. This CDR3 is built from 13 residues. Germline loops: CDR1 MDHEN, CDR2 SYDVKM. CDR3 coding DNA: TGTGCCAGCATTTTAGCCGGAACTGATACGCAGTATTTT. As protein: CASILAGTDTQYF. The full variable domain, rest sourced from reference TRBV28 and TRBJ2-3, is DVKVTQSSRYLVKRTGEKVFLECVQDMDHENMFWYRQDPGLGLRLIYFSYDVKMKEKGDIPEGYSVSREKKERFSLILESASTNQTSMYLCASILAGTDTQYFGPGTRLTVL.

The J gene is TRBJ1-1, the V gene TRBV6-2 or TRBV6-3, with TRBD1 matching over 7 bases. The CDR3 is made up of 16 amino acids. After removal of 6 bases from V and 1 base from J, the junction contained 11 bases not matched to a gene. Per germline, CDR1 MNHEY and CDR2 SVGEGT. The CDR3 DNA reads as TGTGCCAGCAGGGAAGGGACAGCCATTCAGAACACTGAAGCTTTCTTT. It yields the protein CASREGTAIQNTEAFF.

This clonotype has a handful of counts. The chain employs TRBV7-9 and TRBJ2-4; D gene ambiguous. Trimming took off 5 bases at V and 0 bases at J, with 14 bases between the two ends. Germline lookup yields CDR1 SEHNR and CDR2 FQNEAQ (reference sequence). This CDR3 has 16 amino acids. The chain's CDR3 is CASSPIPATAKNIQYF. The CDR3 coding sequence is TGTGCCAGCAGCCCGATACCGGCGACAGCCAAAAACATTCAGTACTTC.

The chain joins TRBV6-6 to TRBJ2-1; the D gene is possibly TRBD1 (6 bases). CDR3 length: 15 amino acids. CDR1 MNHNY and CDR2 SVGAGI come from the germline V gene (reference sequence). V was pared by 2 bases and J by 7 bases, with 15 bases between. In DNA form, the CDR3 reads TGTGCCAGCAGTTACGGTGGCAGGGGCGAGAATGAGCAGTTCTTC. As protein: CASSYGGRGENEQFF.

This clonotype was seen a handful of times. The CDR3 sequence: CASSFLAGGPGNEQFF. CDR3 coding DNA: TGTGCCAGCAGCTTCCTAGCGGGGGGGCCGGGCAATGAGCAGTTCTTC. V is TRBV7-2 and J is TRBJ2-1; 12 bases are shared with TRBD2. Germline V gene data show CDR1 as SGHTA and CDR2 as FQGNSA. Germline trimming cut 3 bases from V and 6 bases from J; bases unmatched to any gene: 6. The CDR3 covers 16 residues.

Ten or more counts support this clonotype. V is TRBV28 and J is TRBJ2-7; 8 bases map to TRBD2. V was clipped by 3 bases and J by 1 base; unmatched bases: 2. The CDR3 has 14 amino acids. CDR1 is MDHEN and CDR2 is SYDVKM in the germline V gene. The CDR3 DNA is TGTGCCAGCAGTTTCGGGGGGGATTCCTACGAGCAGTACTTC. Its protein product is CASSFGGDSYEQYF.

The chain carries TRBV13 and TRBJ2-1, with a possible D match to TRBD2 (6 bases). The CDR3 is 15 amino acids. V dropped 4 bases and J dropped 0 bases, with 10 bases sitting between them. Germline assignment: CDR1 PRHDT and CDR2 FYEKMQ (reference sequence). CDR3 sequence (DNA): TGTGCCAGCAGCTCCATAGCGGTCTCCTACAATGAGCAGTTCTTC. Protein: CASSSIAVSYNEQFF.

This clonotype was observed a handful of times. The gene calls are TRBV7-2 and TRBJ1-5, with a tentative D call TRBD1 (5 bases). The CDR3 extends over 15 amino acids. Germline CDR1 and CDR2: SGHTA and FQGNSA. With 1 base removed from V and 4 bases from J, the gap between germline ends came to 11 bases. Here the CDR3 reads CASSLGGIGNQPQHF. The CDR3 DNA sequence: TGTGCCAGCAGCTTAGGGGGGATAGGGAATCAGCCCCAGCATTTT.

The table lists this clonotype with a few counts. V is TRBV12-3 or TRBV12-4 and J is TRBJ2-1; unclear D gene. Trimming removed 2 bases at V and 7 bases at J, with 9 bases between. The CDR3 runs to 13 residues. This CDR3 is CASSLLGRNEQFF. The CDR3 nucleotides read TGTGCCAGCAGTTTACTTGGCCGGAATGAGCAGTTCTTC.

This sequence joins TRBV20-1 and TRBJ2-5, with 7 bases aligning to TRBD1. J gave up 2 bases and V 8 bases, and 14 bases lay outside the gene matches. The CDR3 covers 15 residues. The germline gives CDR1 DFQATT, CDR2 SNEGSKA (reference sequence). The CDR3 here is CSLPQLNRGQETQYF. CDR3 nucleotide sequence: TGCAGTCTGCCCCAATTAAACAGGGGACAAGAGACCCAGTACTTC.

The chain employs TRBV5-6 and TRBJ2-1; D is possibly TRBD1 (6 bases). CDR1 is SGHDT and CDR2 is YYEEEE in the germline V gene. Trimming left V 1 base short and J 7 bases short, with 12 bases between. This CDR3 has 14 residues. In DNA form, the CDR3 reads TGTGCCAGCAGCTTGTTTACAGGGTGGAATGAGCAGTTCTTC. Its protein is CASSLFTGWNEQFF.

The chain links TRBV4-3 to TRBJ1-1; D unclear. V was clipped by 0 bases and J by 2 bases, with 10 bases between them. The CDR3 length is 15 residues. Germline CDR1 and CDR2: LGHNA and YSLEER. In nucleotides, the CDR3 is TGCGCCAGCAGCCAAGATTCCAGATTAAACACTGAAGCTTTCTTT. Residues: CASSQDSRLNTEAFF.

This clonotype turned up a few times. The chain uses TRBV5-5 and TRBJ1-2; D uncertain. From germline, CDR1 is SGHKS and CDR2 YYEKEE (reference sequence). CDR3 length: 12 residues. V lost 0 bases, J lost 8 bases, and 8 bases lay in between. CDR3 sequence: CASSLGGEGYTF. For the CDR3, the DNA is TGTGCCAGCAGCTTGGGCGGGGAAGGCTACACCTTC.